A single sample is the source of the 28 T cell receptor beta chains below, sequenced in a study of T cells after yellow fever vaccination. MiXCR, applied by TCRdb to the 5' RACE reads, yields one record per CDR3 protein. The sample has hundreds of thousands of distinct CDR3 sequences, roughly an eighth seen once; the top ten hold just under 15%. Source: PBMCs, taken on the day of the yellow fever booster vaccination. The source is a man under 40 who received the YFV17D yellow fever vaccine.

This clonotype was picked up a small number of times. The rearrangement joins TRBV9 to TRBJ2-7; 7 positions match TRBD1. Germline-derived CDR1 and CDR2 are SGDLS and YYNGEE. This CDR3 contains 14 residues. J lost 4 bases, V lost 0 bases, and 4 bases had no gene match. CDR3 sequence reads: CASSVDGTDYEQYF. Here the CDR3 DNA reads TGTGCCAGCAGCGTAGACGGGACAGATTACGAGCAGTACTTC.

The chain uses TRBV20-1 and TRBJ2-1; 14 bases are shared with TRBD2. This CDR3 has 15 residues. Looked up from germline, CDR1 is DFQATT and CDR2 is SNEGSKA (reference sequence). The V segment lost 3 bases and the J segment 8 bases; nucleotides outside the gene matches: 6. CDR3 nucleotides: TGCAGTGCTAGGGGACTAGCGGGAGCCCCCGATGAGCAGTTCTTC. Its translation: CSARGLAGAPDEQFF.

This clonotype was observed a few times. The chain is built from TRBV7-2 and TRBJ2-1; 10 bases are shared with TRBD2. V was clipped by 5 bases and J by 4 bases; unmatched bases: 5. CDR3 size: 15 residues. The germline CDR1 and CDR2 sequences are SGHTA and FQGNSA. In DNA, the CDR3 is TGTGCCAGCAGCACCGGGACTAGCGTATACAATGAGCAGTTCTTC. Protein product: CASSTGTSVYNEQFF.

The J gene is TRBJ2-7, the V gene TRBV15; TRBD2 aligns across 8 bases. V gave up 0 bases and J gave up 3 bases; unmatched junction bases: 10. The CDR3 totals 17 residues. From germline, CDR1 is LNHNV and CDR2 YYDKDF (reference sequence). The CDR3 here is CATSRDRKTSDLYEQYF. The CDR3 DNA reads TGTGCCACCAGCAGAGATAGGAAGACTAGCGACCTCTACGAGCAGTACTTC.

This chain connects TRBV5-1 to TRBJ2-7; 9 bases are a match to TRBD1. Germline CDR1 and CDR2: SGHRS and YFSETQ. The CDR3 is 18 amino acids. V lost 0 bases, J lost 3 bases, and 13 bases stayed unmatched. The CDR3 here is CASSLVSSGQGSYYEQYF. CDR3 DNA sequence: TGCGCCAGCAGCTTGGTTTCATCCGGACAGGGGAGCTACTACGAGCAGTACTTC.

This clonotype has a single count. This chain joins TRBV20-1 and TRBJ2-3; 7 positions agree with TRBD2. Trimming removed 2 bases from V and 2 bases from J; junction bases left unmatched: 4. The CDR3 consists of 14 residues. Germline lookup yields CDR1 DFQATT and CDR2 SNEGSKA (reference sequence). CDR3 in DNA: TGCAGTGCTAGATCAGCGGGAAACACAGATACGCAGTATTTT. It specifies CSARSAGNTDTQYF.

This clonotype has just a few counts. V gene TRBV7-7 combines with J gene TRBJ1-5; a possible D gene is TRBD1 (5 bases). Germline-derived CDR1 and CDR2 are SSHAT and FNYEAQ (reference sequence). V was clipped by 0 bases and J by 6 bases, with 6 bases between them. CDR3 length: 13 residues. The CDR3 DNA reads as TGTGCCAGCAGCTTAGCGCAGGGTCAGCCCCAGCATTTT. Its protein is CASSLAQGQPQHF.

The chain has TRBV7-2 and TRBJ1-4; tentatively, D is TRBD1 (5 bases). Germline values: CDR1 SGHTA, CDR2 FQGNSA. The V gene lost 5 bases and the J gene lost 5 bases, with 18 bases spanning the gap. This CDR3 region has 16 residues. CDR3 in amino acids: CASSPAIGTRNEKLFF. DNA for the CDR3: TGTGCCAGCAGCCCAGCAATTGGGACTAGGAATGAAAAACTGTTTTTT.

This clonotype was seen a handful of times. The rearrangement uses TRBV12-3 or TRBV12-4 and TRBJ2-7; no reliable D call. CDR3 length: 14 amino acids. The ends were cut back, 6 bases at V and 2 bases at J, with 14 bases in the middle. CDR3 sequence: CASSRTPLPYEQYF. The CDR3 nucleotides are TGTGCCAGCAGCCGAACTCCTTTGCCCTACGAGCAGTACTTC.

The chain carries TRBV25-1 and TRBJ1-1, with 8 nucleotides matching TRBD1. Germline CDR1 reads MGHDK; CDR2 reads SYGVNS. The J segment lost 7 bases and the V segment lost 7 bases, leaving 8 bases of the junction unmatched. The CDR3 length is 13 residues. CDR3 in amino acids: CASTDRAAGEAFF. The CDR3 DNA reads TGTGCCAGCACGGACAGGGCCGCAGGTGAAGCTTTCTTT.

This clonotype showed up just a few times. In nucleotides, the CDR3 is TGCGCCAGCAGTGAGAAGGGTTTGCGAACTGAAGCTTTCTTT. This codes for CASSEKGLRTEAFF. The rearrangement joins TRBV10-1 to TRBJ1-1; D is unclear. Germline CDR1 WNHNN, CDR2 SYGVQD (reference sequence). The germline V and J ends were trimmed by 2 bases and 5 bases, with 12 bases remaining between them. The CDR3 is made up of 14 amino acids.

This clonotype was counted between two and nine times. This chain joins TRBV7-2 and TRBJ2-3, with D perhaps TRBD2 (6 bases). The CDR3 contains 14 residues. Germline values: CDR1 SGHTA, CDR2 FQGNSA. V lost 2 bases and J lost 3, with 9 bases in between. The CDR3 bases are TGTGCCAGCAGCTTAAACGGGAGAACAGATACGCAGTATTTT. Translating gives CASSLNGRTDTQYF.

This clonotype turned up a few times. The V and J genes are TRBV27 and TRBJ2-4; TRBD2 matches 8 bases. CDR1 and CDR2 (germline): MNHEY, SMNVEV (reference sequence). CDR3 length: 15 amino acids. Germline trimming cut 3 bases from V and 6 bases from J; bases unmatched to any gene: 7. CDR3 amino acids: CASSLIAGLGNIQYF. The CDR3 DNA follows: TGTGCCAGCAGTTTGATAGCGGGATTGGGAAACATTCAGTACTTC.

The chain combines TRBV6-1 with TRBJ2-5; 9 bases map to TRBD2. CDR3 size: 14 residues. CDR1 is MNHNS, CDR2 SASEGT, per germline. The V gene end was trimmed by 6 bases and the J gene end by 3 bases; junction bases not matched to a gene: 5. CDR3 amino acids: CASRRAGGEETQYF. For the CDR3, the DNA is TGTGCCAGCAGACGAGCGGGGGGCGAAGAGACCCAGTACTTC.

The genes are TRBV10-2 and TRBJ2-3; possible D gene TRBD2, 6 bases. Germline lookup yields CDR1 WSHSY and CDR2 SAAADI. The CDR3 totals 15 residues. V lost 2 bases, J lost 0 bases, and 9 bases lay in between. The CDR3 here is CASSERRGSTDTQYF. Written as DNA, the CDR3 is TGCGCCAGCAGTGAGCGGCGGGGAAGCACAGATACGCAGTATTTT.

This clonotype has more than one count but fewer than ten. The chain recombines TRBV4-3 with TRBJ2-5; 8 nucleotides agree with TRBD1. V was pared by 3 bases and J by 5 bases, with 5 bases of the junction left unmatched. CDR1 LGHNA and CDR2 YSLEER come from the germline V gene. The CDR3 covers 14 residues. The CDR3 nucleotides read TGCGCCAGCAGCCACAGGGGGCGCGGGGAGACCCAGTACTTC. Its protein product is CASSHRGRGETQYF.

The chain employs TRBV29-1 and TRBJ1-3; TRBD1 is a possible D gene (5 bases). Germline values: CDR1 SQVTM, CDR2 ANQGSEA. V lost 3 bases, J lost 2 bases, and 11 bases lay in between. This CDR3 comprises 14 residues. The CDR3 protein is CSVDGGTAGNTIYF. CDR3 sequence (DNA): TGCAGCGTTGATGGGGGGACGGCTGGAAACACCATATATTTT.

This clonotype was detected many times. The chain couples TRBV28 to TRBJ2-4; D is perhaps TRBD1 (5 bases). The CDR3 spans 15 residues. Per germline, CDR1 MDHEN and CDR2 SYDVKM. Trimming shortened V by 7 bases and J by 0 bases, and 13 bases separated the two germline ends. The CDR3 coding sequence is TGTGCCAGCAATCTTAGGGGTTTAGCCAAAAACATTCAGTACTTC. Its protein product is CASNLRGLAKNIQYF.

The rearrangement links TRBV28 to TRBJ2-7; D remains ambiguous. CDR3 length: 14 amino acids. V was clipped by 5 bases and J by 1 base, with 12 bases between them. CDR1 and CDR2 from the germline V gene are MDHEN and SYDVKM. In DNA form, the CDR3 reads TGTGCCAGCAGTCCGCTCAGTGAATCCTACGAGCAGTACTTC. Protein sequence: CASSPLSESYEQYF.

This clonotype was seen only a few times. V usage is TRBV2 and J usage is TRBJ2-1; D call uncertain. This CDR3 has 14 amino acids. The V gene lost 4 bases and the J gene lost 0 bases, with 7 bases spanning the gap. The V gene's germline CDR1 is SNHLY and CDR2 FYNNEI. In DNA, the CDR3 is TGTGCCAGCAGTGGACGGTACTCCTACAATGAGCAGTTCTTC. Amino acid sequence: CASSGRYSYNEQFF.

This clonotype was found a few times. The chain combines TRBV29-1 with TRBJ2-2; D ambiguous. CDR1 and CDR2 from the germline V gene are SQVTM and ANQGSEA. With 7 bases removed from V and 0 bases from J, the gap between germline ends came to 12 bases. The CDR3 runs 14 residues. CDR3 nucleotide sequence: TGCAGCGCACCTCTTTTCCCGAACACCGGGGAGCTGTTTTTT. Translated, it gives CSAPLFPNTGELFF.

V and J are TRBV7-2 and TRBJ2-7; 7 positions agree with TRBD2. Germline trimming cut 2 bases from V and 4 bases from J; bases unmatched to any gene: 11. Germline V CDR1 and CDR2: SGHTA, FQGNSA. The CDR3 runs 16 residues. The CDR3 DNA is TGTGCCAGCAGCTTATCTCGCGGGGGAACTCCTTACGAGCAGTACTTC. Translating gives CASSLSRGGTPYEQYF.

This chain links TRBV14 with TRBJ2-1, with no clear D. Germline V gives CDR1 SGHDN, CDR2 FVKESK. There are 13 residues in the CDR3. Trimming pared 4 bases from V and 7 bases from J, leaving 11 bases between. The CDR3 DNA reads TGTGCCAGCAGCCGGGCTAATACGAATGAGCAGTTCTTC. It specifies CASSRANTNEQFF.

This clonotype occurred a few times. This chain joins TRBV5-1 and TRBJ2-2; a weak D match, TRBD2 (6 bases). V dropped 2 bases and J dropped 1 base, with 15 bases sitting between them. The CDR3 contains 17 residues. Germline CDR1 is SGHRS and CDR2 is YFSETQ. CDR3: CASSFDDLAKNTGELFF. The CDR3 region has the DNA TGCGCCAGCAGCTTTGACGATCTAGCGAAGAACACCGGGGAGCTGTTTTTT.

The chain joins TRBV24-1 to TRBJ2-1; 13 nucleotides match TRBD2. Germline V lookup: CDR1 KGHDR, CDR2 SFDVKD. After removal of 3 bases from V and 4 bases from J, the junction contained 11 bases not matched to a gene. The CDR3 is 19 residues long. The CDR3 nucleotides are TGTGCCACCAGTGATCACCCTCGGACTAGCGGGAGATTGTACAATGAGCAGTTCTTC. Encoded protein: CATSDHPRTSGRLYNEQFF.

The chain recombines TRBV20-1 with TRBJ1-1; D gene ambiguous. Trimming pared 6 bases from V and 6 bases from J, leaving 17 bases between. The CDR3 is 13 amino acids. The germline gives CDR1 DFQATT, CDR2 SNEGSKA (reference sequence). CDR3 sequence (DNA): TGCAGTGCCCCCGGTCGGGGTCTCTCTGAAGCTTTCTTT. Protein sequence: CSAPGRGLSEAFF.

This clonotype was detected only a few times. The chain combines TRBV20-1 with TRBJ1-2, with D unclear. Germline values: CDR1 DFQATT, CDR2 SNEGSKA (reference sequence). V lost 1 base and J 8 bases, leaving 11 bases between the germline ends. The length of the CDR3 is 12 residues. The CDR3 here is CSARVQVEGYTF. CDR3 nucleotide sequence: TGCAGTGCTAGAGTCCAGGTTGAGGGCTACACCTTC.

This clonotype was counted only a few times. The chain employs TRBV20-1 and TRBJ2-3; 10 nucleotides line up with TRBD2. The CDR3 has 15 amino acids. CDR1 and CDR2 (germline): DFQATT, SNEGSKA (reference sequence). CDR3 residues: CSLGSSGRNADTQYF. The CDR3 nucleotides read TGCAGCCTAGGAAGTAGCGGGAGGAACGCAGATACGCAGTATTTT.